This T cell receptor (beta chain) was identified in a study of blood T cell repertoires in COVID-19. TCRdb's table, derived via immunoSEQ multiplex PCR, lists solely in-frame clones and lacks some. The table includes some 200,000 clones, roughly nine tenths detected once. Germline loops: CDR1 LNHDA, CDR2 SQIVND (reference sequence). With V trimmed by 5 bases and J by 2 bases, 6 bases remained unmatched. The CDR3 is 15 amino acids. Sequenced material: PBMCs or T cells enriched from blood (not recorded which). V gene TRBV19 combines with J gene TRBJ1-5, with 7 bases lining up with TRBD1. This receptor was identified in a woman younger than 45 who had recovered from COVID-19. CDR3 in amino acids: CASSWSTGRNQPQHF. In DNA, the CDR3 is TGTGCCAGTAGTTGGTCGACAGGGCGCAATCAGCCCCAGCATTTT.